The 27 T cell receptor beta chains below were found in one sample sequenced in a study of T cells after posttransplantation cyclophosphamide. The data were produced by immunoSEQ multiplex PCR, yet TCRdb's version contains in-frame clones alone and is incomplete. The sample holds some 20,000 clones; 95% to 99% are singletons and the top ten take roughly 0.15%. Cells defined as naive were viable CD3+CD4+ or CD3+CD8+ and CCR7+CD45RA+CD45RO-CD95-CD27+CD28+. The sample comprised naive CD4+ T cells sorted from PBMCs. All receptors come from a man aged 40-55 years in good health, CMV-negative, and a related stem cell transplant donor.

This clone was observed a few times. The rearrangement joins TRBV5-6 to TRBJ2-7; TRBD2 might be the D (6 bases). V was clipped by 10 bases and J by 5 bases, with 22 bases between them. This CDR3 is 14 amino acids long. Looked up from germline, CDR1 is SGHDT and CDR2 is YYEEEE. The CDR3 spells CAHFYGGKSHEQYF. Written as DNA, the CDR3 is TGTGCCCACTTCTATGGCGGGAAGAGCCACGAGCAGTACTTC.

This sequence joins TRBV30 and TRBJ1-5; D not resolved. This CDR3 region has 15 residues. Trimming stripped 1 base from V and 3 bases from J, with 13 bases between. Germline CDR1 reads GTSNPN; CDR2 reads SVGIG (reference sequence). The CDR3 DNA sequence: TGTGCCTGGAGTGCACCAGGCCCCCCCAATCAGCCCCAGCATTTT. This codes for CAWSAPGPPNQPQHF.

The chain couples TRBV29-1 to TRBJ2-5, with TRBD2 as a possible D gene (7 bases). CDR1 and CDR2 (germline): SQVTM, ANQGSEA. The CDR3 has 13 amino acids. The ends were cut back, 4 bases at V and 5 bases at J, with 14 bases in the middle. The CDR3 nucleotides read TGCAGCGTTGCCCAGGGGAGGGGGGAGACCCAGTACTTC. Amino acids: CSVAQGRGETQYF.

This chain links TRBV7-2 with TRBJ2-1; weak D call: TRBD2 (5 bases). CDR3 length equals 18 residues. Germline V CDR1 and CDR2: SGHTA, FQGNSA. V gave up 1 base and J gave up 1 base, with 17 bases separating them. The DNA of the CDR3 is TGTGCCAGCAGCTTAGTTGGGAGTCGCTTAGGGTCCTACAATGAGCAGTTCTTC. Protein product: CASSLVGSRLGSYNEQFF. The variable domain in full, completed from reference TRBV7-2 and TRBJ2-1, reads GAGVSQSPSNKVTEKGKDVELRCDPISGHTALYWYRQSLGQGLEFLIYFQGNSAPDKSGLPSDRFSAERTGGSVSTLTIQRTQQEDSAVYLCASSLVGSRLGSYNEQFFGPGTRLTVL.

Here the CDR3 DNA reads TGTGCCAGTAGTATATATCCCCCCCCCAGGGGACTAGCGGGAGGAGTAGGCTACGAGCAGTACTTC. This sequence encodes CASSIYPPPRGLAGGVGYEQYF. The rearrangement uses TRBV19 and TRBJ2-5, with TRBD2 matching 15 bases. The J call may not be correct, given that the DNA end is closer to TRBJ2-7. The CDR3 is 22 residues long. CDR1 and CDR2 from the germline V gene are LNHDA and SQIVND (reference sequence).

For the CDR3, the DNA is TGTGCCATCAGTGAAGGACAGGCCGAGAGGACTGAAGCTTTCTTT. It yields the protein CAISEGQAERTEAFF. The chain is built from TRBV10-3 and TRBJ1-1, with 7 nucleotides matching TRBD1. Germline V gene data show CDR1 as ENHRY and CDR2 as SYGVKD. V lost 3 bases to trimming and J lost 5 bases; unmatched junction nucleotides: 9. The length of the CDR3 is 15 residues.

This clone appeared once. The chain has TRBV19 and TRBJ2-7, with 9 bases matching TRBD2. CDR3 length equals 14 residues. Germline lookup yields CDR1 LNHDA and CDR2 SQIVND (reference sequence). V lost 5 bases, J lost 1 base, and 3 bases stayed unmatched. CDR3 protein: CASSSSGASYEQYF. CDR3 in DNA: TGTGCCAGTAGTTCTAGCGGGGCGTCCTACGAGCAGTACTTC.

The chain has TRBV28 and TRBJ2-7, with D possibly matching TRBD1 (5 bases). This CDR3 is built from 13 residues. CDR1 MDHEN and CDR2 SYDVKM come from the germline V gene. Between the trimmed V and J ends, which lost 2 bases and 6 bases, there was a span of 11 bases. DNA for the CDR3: TGTGCCAGCAGTTTAATGGTTAGGGGCGAGCAGTACTTC. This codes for CASSLMVRGEQYF.

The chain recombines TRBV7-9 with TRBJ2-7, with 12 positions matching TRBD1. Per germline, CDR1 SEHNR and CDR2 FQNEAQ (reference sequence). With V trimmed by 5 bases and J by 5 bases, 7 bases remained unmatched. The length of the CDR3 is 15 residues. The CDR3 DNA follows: TGTGCCAGCAGCCGTTCCGGGACAGGGGGCGACGAGCAGTACTTC. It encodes CASSRSGTGGDEQYF.

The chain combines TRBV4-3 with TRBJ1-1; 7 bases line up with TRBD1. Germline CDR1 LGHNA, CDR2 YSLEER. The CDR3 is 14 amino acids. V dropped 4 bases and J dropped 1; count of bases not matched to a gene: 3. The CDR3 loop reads CASSLRQGNTEAFF. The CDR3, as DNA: TGCGCCAGCAGCCTCCGACAGGGGAACACTGAAGCTTTCTTT.

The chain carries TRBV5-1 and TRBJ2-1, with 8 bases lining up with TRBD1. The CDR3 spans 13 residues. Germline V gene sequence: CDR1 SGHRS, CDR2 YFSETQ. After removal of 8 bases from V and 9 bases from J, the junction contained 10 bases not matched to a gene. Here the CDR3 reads CASNRGDRGEQFF. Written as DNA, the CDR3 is TGCGCCAGTAACAGGGGGGATCGAGGTGAGCAGTTCTTC. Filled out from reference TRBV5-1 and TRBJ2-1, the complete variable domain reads KAGVTQTPRYLIKTRGQQVTLSCSPISGHRSVSWYQQTPGQGLQFLFEYFSETQRNKGNFPGRFSGRQFSNSRSEMNVSTLELGDSALYLCASNRGDRGEQFFGPGTRLTVL.

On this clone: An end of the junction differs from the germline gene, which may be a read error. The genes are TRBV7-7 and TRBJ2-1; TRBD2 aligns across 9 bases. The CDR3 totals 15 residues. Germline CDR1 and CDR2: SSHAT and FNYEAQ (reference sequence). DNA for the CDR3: TGTGCTAGCAGCTTAGGGGCGGGAGGGCTCTATGAGCAGTTCTTC. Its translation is CASSLGAGGLYEQFF.

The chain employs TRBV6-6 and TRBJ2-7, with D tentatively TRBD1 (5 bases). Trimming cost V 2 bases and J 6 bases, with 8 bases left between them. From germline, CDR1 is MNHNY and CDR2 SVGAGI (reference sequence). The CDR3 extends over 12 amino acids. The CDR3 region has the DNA TGTGCCAGCAGTTACGCAGGGCTCGAGCAGTACTTC. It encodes CASSYAGLEQYF.

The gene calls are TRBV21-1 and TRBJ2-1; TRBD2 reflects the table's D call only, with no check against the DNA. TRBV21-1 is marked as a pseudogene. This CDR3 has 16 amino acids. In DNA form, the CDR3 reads TGTGCCAGCGACCGGGGGTGGCGGGGAGGTGACAATGAGCAGTTCTTC. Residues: CASDRGWRGGDNEQFF.

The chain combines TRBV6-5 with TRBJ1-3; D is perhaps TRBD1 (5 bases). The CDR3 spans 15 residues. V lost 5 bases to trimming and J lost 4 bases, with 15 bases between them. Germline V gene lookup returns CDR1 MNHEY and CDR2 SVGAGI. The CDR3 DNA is TGTGCCAGCAGTCGGGGGACCCGCGGGGGAAACACCATATATTTT. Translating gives CASSRGTRGGNTIYF.

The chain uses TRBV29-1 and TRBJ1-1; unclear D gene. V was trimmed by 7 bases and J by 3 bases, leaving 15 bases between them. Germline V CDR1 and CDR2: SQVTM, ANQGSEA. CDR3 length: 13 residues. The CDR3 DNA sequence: TGCAGCGCCGCTAGGCCGGCGGACACTGAAGCTTTCTTT. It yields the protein CSAARPADTEAFF. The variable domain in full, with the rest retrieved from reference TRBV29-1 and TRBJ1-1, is SAVISQKPSRDICQRGTSLTIQCQVDSQVTMMFWYRQQPGQSLTLIATANQGSEATYESGFVIDKFPISRPNLTFSTLTVSNMSPEDSSIYLCSAARPADTEAFFGQGTRLTVV.

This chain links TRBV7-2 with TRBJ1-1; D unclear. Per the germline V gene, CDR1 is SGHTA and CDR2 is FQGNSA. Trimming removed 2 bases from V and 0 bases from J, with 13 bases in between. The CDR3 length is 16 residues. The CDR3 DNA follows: TGTGCCAGCAGCTTATCTGCTGGCGGATTGAACACTGAAGCTTTCTTT. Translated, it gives CASSLSAGGLNTEAFF.

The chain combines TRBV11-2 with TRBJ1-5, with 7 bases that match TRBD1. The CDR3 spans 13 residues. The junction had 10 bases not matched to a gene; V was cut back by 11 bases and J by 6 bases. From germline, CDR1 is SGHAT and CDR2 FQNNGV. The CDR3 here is CASSVGGSQPQHF. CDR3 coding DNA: TGTGCCTCTTCGGTAGGGGGCAGTCAGCCCCAGCATTTT.

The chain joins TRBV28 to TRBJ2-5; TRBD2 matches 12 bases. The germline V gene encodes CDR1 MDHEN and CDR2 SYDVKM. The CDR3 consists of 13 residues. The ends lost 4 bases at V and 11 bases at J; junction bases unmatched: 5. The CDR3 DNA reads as TGTGCCAGCAGTTGGCTAGCGGGGGGGGAGCAGTACTTC. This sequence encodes CASSWLAGGEQYF. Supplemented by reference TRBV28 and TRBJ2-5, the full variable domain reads DVKVTQSSRYLVKRTGEKVFLECVQDMDHENMFWYRQDPGLGLRLIYFSYDVKMKEKGDIPEGYSVSREKKERFSLILESASTNQTSMYLCASSWLAGGEQYFGPGTRLLVL.

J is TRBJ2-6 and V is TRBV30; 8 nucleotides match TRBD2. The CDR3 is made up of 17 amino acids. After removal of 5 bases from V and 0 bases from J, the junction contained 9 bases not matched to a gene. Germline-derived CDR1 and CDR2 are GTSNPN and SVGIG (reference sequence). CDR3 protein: CAWSFGRVNSGANVLTF. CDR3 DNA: TGTGCCTGGTCTTTCGGGAGGGTGAACTCTGGGGCCAACGTCCTGACTTTC.

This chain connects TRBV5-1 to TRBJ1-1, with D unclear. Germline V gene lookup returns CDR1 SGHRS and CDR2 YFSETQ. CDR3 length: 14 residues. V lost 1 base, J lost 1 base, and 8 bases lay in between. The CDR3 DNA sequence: TGCGCCAGCAGCTTGTTCCCCGGGAACACTGAAGCTTTCTTT. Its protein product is CASSLFPGNTEAFF.

The CDR3 protein is CASSLSGRTNEQFF. CDR3 DNA: TGTGCCAGCAGCCTTAGCGGGAGAACTAATGAGCAGTTCTTC. V and J are TRBV11-2 and TRBJ2-1, with TRBD2 identical over 9 bases. This CDR3 contains 14 residues. Per the germline V gene, CDR1 is SGHAT and CDR2 is FQNNGV. V lost 5 bases, J lost 7 bases, and 6 bases stayed unmatched.

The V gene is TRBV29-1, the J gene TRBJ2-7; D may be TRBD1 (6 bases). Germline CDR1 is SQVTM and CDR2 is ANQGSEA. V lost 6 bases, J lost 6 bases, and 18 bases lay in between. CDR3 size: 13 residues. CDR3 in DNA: TGCAGCGTGACGGTGGGGGCTCGGGGCGAGCAGTACTTC. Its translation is CSVTVGARGEQYF.

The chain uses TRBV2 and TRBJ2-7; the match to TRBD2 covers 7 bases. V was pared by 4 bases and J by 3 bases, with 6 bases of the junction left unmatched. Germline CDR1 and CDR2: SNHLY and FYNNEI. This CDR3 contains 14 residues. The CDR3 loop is CASSAGGPFYEQYF. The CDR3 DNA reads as TGTGCCAGCAGTGCGGGGGGTCCCTTCTACGAGCAGTACTTC.

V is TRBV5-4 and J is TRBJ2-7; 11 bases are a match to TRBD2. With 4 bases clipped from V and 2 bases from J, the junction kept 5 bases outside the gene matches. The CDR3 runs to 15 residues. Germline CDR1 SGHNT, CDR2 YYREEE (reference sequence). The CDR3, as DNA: TGTGCCAGCAGCCTTCAACTAGCGGGGGCCTACGAGCAGTACTTC. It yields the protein CASSLQLAGAYEQYF.

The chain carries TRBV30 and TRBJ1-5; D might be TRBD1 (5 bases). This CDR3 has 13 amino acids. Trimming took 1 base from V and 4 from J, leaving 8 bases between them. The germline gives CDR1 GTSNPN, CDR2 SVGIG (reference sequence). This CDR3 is CAWSGTGNQPQHF. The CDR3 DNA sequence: TGTGCCTGGAGTGGCACAGGTAATCAGCCCCAGCATTTT. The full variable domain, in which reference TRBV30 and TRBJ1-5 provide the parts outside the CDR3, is SQTIHQWPATLVQPVGSPLSLECTVEGTSNPNLYWYRQAAGRGLQLLFYSVGIGQISSEVPQNLSASRPQDRQFILSSKKLLLSDSGFYLCAWSGTGNQPQHFGDGTRLSIL.

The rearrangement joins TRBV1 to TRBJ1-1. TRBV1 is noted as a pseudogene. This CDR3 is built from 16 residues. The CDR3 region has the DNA TGCACCAGCAGCCAAGAAAGCGAGGGCCCGAACACTGAAGCTTTCTTT. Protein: CTSSQESEGPNTEAFF.